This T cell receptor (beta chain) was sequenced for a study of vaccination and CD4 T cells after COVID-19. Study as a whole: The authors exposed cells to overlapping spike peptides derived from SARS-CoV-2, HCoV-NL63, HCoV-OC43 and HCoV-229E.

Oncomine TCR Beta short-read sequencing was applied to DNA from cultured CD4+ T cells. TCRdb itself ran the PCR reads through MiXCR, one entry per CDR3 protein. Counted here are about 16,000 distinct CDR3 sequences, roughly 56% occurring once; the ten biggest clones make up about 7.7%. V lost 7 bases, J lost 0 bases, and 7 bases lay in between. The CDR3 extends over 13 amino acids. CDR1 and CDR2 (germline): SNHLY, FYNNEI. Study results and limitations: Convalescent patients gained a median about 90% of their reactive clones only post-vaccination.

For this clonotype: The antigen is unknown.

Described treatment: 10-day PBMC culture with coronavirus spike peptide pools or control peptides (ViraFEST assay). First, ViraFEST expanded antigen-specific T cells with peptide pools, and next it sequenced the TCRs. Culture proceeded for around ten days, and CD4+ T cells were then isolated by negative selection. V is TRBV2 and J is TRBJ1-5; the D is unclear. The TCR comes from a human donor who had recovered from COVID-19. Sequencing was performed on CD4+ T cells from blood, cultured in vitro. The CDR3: CASNSDSNQPQHF. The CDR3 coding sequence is TGTGCCAGCAATTCAGATAGCAATCAGCCCCAGCATTTT.